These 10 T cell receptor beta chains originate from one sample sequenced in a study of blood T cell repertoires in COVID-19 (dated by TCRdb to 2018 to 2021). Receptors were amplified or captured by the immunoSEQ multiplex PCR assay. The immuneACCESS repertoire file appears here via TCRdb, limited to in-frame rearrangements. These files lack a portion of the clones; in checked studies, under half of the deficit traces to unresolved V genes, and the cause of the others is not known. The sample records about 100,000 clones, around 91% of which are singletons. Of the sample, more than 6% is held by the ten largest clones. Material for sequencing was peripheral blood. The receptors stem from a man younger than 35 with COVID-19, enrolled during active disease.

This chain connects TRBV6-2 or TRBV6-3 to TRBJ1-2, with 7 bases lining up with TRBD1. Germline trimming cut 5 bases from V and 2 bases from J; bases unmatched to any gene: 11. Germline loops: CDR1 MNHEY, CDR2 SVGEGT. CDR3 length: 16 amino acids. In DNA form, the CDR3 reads TGTGCCAGCAGTGACAGACCGGGACAGCTCAACTATGGCTACACCTTC. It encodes CASSDRPGQLNYGYTF.

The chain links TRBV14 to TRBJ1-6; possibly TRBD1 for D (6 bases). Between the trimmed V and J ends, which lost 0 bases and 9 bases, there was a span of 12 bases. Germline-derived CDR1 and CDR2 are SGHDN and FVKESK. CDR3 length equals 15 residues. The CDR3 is CASSQDRGGGSPLHF. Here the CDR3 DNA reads TGTGCCAGCAGCCAAGACAGGGGCGGGGGTTCACCCCTCCACTTT.

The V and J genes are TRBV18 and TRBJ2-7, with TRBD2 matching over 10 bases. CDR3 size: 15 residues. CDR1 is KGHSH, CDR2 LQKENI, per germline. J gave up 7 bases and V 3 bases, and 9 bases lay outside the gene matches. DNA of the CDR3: TGTGCCAGCTCACCTGGGCTAGCGGGAGCTGGTGAGCAGTACTTC. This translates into CASSPGLAGAGEQYF.

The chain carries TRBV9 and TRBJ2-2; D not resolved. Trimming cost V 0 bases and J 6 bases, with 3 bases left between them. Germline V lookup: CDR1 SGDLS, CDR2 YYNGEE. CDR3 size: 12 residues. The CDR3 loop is CASSVAAGELFF. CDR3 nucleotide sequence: TGTGCCAGCAGCGTAGCCGCCGGGGAGCTGTTTTTT.

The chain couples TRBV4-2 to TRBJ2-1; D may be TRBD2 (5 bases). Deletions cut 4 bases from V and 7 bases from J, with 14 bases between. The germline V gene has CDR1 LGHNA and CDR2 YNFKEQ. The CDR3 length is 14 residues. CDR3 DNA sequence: TGTGCCAGCAGCCCCATGGCGGGCCTGAATGAGCAGTTCTTC. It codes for CASSPMAGLNEQFF.

In DNA form, the CDR3 reads TGTGCCAGTAGTATAGATCGGGAAAGGGGGTCCACTGAAGCTTTCTTT. Residues: CASSIDRERGSTEAFF. V gene TRBV19 combines with J gene TRBJ1-1; D may be TRBD1 (6 bases). The CDR3 sequence is 16 residues long. V gave up 0 bases and J gave up 4 bases, with 15 bases separating them. CDR1 and CDR2 from the germline V gene are LNHDA and SQIVND (reference sequence).

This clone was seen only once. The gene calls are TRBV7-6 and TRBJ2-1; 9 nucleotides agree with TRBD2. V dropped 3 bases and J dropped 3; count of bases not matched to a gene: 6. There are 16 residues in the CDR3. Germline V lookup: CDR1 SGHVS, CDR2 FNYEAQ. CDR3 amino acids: CASSFTGTSRYNEQFF. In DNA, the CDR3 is TGTGCCAGCAGCTTTACCGGGACTAGCCGCTACAATGAGCAGTTCTTC.

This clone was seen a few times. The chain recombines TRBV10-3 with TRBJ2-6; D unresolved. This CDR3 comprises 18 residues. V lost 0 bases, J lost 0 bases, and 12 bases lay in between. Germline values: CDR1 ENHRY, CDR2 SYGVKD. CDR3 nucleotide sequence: TGTGCCATCAGTGAGTCCGTTAGCTCCTCCTCTGGGGCCAACGTCCTGACTTTC. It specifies CAISESVSSSSGANVLTF.

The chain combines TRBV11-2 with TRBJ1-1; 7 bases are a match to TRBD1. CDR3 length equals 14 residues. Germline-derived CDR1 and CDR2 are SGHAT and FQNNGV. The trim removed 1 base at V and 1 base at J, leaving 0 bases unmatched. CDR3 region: CASSLGQGNTEAFF. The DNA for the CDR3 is TGTGCCAGCAGCTTAGGACAGGGGAACACTGAAGCTTTCTTT.

The CDR3: CASSPTRNTEAFF. CDR3 bases: TGTGCCAGCTCACCCACAAGGAACACTGAAGCTTTCTTT. The V gene is TRBV18, the J gene TRBJ1-1, with no clear D. Germline loops: CDR1 KGHSH, CDR2 LQKENI. V lost 3 bases and J lost 1, with 6 bases in between. This CDR3 has 13 amino acids.